This T cell receptor (beta chain) was captured by sequencing in a study of molecular identifiers for immune sequencing clone quantification. Study observations and caveats: Around 940,000 naive cells reportedly did not prevent detection of spiked Jurkat TCR RNA from one cell. Clones exceeding 20 RNA copies carried over 99% of effector molecules but under 1% of naive-cell molecules.

The CD8+CD4-CCR7+CD45RA+ phenotype defined the sorted naive CD8 T cells. This clonotype was detected a few times. Its matching antigen is unknown. V was cut by 7 bases and J by 7 bases, with 11 bases left in between. The length of the CDR3 is 12 residues. Library preparation followed earlier protocols using designated TCR primers. MiXCR was run by TCRdb on the PCR reads, yielding one entry per CDR3 protein. The sample holds roughly 320,000 distinct CDR3 sequences, 20% to 25% seen once. Source material: naive CD8+ T cells from blood, with Jurkat cell RNA spiked in. Indicated subset: FACS-sorted CD8+CD4-CCR7+CD45RA+ naive T cells. The rearrangement links TRBV12-3 or TRBV12-4 to TRBJ2-1, with D unclear. The TCR sequence derives from a human donor in good health. Some libraries in this study had Jurkat cell RNA spiked in. CDR3 DNA sequence: TGTGCCAGCACCCCAGTTCCGAATGAGCAGTTCTTC. Residues: CASTPVPNEQFF.